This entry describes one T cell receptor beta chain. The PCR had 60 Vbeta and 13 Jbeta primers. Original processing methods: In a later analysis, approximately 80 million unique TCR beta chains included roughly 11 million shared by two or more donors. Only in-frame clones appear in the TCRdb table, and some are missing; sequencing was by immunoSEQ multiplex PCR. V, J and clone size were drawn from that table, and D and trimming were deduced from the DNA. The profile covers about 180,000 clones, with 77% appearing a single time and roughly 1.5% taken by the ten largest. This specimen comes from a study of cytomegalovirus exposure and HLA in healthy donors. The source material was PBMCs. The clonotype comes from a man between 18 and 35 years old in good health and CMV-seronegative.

The CDR3 protein is CASSLVLAGDADTQYF. CDR3 DNA sequence: TGTGCCAGCAGCTTAGTCCTAGCGGGGGATGCGGATACGCAGTATTTT. The chain is built from TRBV7-9 and TRBJ2-3; the match to TRBD2 covers 10 bases. The CDR3 runs to 16 residues. With V trimmed by 1 base and J by 6 bases, 7 bases remained unmatched. Looked up from germline, CDR1 is SEHNR and CDR2 is FQNEAQ (reference sequence).